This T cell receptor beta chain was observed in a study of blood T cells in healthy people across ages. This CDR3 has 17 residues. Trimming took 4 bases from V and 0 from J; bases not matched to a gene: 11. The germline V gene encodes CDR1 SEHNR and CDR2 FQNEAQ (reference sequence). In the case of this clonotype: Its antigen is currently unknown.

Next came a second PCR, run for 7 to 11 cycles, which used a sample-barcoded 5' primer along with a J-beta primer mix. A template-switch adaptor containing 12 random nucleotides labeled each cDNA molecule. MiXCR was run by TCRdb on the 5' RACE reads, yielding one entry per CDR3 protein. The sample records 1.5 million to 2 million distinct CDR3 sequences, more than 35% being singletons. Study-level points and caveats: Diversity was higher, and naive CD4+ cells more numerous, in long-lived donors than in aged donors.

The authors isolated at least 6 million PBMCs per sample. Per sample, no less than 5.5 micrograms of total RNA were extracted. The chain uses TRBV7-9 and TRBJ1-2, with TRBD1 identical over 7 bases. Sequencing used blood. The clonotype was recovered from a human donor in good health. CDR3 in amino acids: CASSWLGGARTNYGYTF. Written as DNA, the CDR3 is TGTGCCAGCAGCTGGCTAGGGGGCGCGCGGACTAACTATGGCTACACCTTC.